This T cell receptor beta chain came from a study of cytomegalovirus exposure and HLA in healthy donors. Study-level results: When analyzed later, a missense DCLRE1C variant was found to be linked to TCR beta V- and J-gene trimming. In a later analysis, HLA-C alleles had the fewest associated TCRs, DRB1 alleles the most. Reportedly, HLA-A and HLA-B alleles of most subjects were accurately predicted from TCR beta. Among immune exposure information, only CMV serostatus was available.

The PCR ran on 60 Vbeta and 13 Jbeta primers. Clones were read by immunoSEQ multiplex PCR, and TCRdb kept only the in-frame ones, dropping some. The listing contains about 53,000 clones. Note on this clone: What it binds is not known.

The V gene's germline CDR1 is MDHEN and CDR2 SYDVKM. This CDR3 region has 13 residues. V gave up 7 bases and J gave up 7 bases; unmatched junction bases: 9. The material sequenced was PBMCs. The clonotype originates from a woman under 30 in good health and CMV-seronegative. The genes are TRBV28 and TRBJ1-2; TRBD1 aligns across 7 bases. Here the CDR3 DNA reads TGTGCCAGCATACGACAGGGAATAGCTGGCTACACCTTC. Protein sequence: CASIRQGIAGYTF.